These 21 T cell receptor beta chains came from one sample sequenced in a study of T cells after posttransplantation cyclophosphamide. The method was immunoSEQ multiplex PCR; TCRdb's version includes in-frame clones alone and lacks a portion of them. Of roughly 18,000 clones detected, less than 85% appear once; the ten largest clones hold over 7.5%. Sequencing was performed on memory CD4+ T cells sorted from blood. The receptors were sampled from a man younger than 45 in good health and a related stem cell transplant donor.

The chain joins TRBV9 to TRBJ2-2, with 9 positions matching TRBD1. CDR1 and CDR2 (germline): SGDLS, YYNGEE. The V gene end was trimmed by 2 bases and the J gene end by 0 bases; junction bases not matched to a gene: 11. The CDR3 extends over 19 amino acids. The CDR3 spells CASSVFSGQGKSNTGELFF. CDR3 coding DNA: TGTGCCAGCAGCGTTTTTTCGGGACAGGGCAAATCGAACACCGGGGAGCTGTTTTTT. The complete variable domain, with remaining parts taken from reference TRBV9 and TRBJ2-2, reads DSGVTQTPKHLITATGQRVTLRCSPRSGDLSVYWYQQSLDQGLQFLIQYYNGEERAKGNILERFSAQQFPDLHSELNLSSLELGDSALYFCASSVFSGQGKSNTGELFFGEGSRLTVL.

V usage is TRBV13 and J usage is TRBJ2-1, with 7 bases identical to TRBD2. The CDR3 is 15 amino acids. Trimming removed 3 bases from V and 9 bases from J; junction bases left unmatched: 11. Germline V lookup: CDR1 PRHDT, CDR2 FYEKMQ (reference sequence). The DNA of the CDR3 is TGTGCCAGCAGCTTTTTCGCGGGGGAGTCTGGTGAGCAGTTCTTC. It encodes CASSFFAGESGEQFF.

This clone was counted a single time. This chain links TRBV5-1 with TRBJ2-6; D perhaps matches TRBD1 (5 bases). Trimming removed 4 bases from V and 4 bases from J, with 18 bases in between. CDR1 SGHRS and CDR2 YFSETQ come from the germline V gene. The CDR3 extends over 17 amino acids. The DNA of the CDR3 is TGCGCCAGCAGCCCTGGGGCAGGGAATAGCGGGGCCAACGTCCTGACTTTC. Its protein is CASSPGAGNSGANVLTF.

This clone has a single count. V is TRBV9 and J is TRBJ1-1, with 9 bases aligning to TRBD1. There are 14 residues in the CDR3. The V and J ends lost 5 bases and 8 bases, in that order; junction bases with no gene match: 10. From germline, CDR1 is SGDLS and CDR2 YYNGEE. The CDR3 loop is CASSVATTGGEAFF. CDR3 coding DNA: TGTGCCAGCAGTGTCGCAACCACAGGGGGCGAAGCTTTCTTT.

The V gene is TRBV11-2, the J gene TRBJ2-1; maybe TRBD2 (6 bases). Germline assignment: CDR1 SGHAT and CDR2 FQNNGV. CDR3 length: 14 amino acids. Trimming pared 0 bases from V and 10 bases from J, leaving 13 bases between. The CDR3 DNA reads TGTGCCAGCAGCTTAGATAATAGGGCGGGGGAGCAGTTCTTC. Its translation is CASSLDNRAGEQFF.

This clone was detected once. The rearrangement links TRBV28 to TRBJ2-3; 8 bases agree with TRBD2. Trimming cost V 0 bases and J 4 bases; bases outside gene matches: 9. CDR3 length: 17 residues. Per the germline V gene, CDR1 is MDHEN and CDR2 is SYDVKM. CDR3 DNA sequence: TGTGCCAGCAGTTTATGGGGTAGCGGGGAGTCGGCAGATACGCAGTATTTT. Amino acids: CASSLWGSGESADTQYF.

The V call is TRBV11-2, the J call TRBJ2-7; unclear D gene. This CDR3 spans 16 amino acids. V lost 2 bases to trimming and J lost 3 bases, with 17 bases between them. The V gene's germline CDR1 is SGHAT and CDR2 FQNNGV. The CDR3, as DNA: TGTGCCAGCAGCTTACCCTGGGTTAGCTCCAACTACGAGCAGTACTTC. Encoded protein: CASSLPWVSSNYEQYF.

This chain joins TRBV10-2 and TRBJ2-3, with D maybe TRBD2 (5 bases). The CDR3 contains 13 residues. The V and J ends lost 7 bases and 4 bases respectively, with 12 bases between them. CDR1 WSHSY and CDR2 SAAADI come from the germline V gene. CDR3 DNA sequence: TGCGCCAGCAAGAGAAGGCGGGCAGATACGCAGTATTTT. It specifies CASKRRRADTQYF.

The sample holds a few counts of this clone. V and J are TRBV4-1 and TRBJ1-6, with TRBD1 as a possible D gene (5 bases). Germline lookup yields CDR1 MGHRA and CDR2 YSYEKL. The CDR3 length is 12 residues. Deletions cut 3 bases from V and 10 bases from J, with 7 bases between. The CDR3 loop reads CASSQGPSPLHF. Written as DNA, the CDR3 is TGCGCCAGCAGCCAGGGGCCCTCACCCCTCCACTTT.

The rearrangement links TRBV5-1 to TRBJ2-1, with 11 bases lining up with TRBD2. The CDR3 is 15 residues long. The V gene end was trimmed by 0 bases and the J gene end by 6 bases; junction bases not matched to a gene: 2. The germline CDR1 and CDR2 sequences are SGHRS and YFSETQ. In nucleotides, the CDR3 is TGCGCCAGCAGCTTGGGACTAGCGGGGATCAATGAGCAGTTCTTC. Its translation is CASSLGLAGINEQFF.

J is TRBJ2-5 and V is TRBV7-9, with 8 bases aligning to TRBD2. From germline, CDR1 is SEHNR and CDR2 FQNEAQ (reference sequence). The J segment lost 0 bases and the V segment lost 5 bases, leaving 5 bases of the junction unmatched. The CDR3 loop spans 15 amino acids. The CDR3 region is CASSVRLANQETQYF. In DNA, the CDR3 is TGTGCCAGCAGCGTCCGACTAGCGAACCAAGAGACCCAGTACTTC.

As concerns this clone: This same CDR3 is encoded by further DNA sequences in the sample. This chain connects TRBV5-1 to TRBJ1-2; D unresolved. This CDR3 region has 12 residues. V was cut by 5 bases and J by 2 bases, with 7 bases left in between. Germline assignment: CDR1 SGHRS and CDR2 YFSETQ. CDR3 sequence reads: CASSRENYGYTF. The CDR3 DNA follows: TGCGCCAGCAGTAGAGAAAACTATGGCTACACCTTC.

V gene TRBV25-1 combines with J gene TRBJ1-3, with D uncertain. The germline gives CDR1 MGHDK, CDR2 SYGVNS. The CDR3 is 16 amino acids. Trimming stripped 7 bases from V and 0 bases from J, with 16 bases between. The CDR3: CASTNPRSSSGNTIYF. As DNA, the CDR3 is TGTGCCAGCACCAACCCTAGATCGAGCTCTGGAAACACCATATATTTT.

The genes are TRBV19 and TRBJ1-1; a possible D gene is TRBD1 (6 bases). V was clipped by 5 bases and J by 5 bases, with 21 bases between them. Germline lookup yields CDR1 LNHDA and CDR2 SQIVND (reference sequence). The CDR3 runs to 16 residues. CDR3 region: CASSDVRGGDWTEAFF. The CDR3 DNA is TGTGCCAGTAGTGACGTGAGAGGGGGAGATTGGACTGAAGCTTTCTTT.

V gene TRBV7-9 combines with J gene TRBJ2-7; TRBD1 aligns across 8 bases. The CDR3 has 16 residues. V lost 3 bases to trimming and J lost 4 bases; unmatched junction nucleotides: 11. The germline CDR1 and CDR2 sequences are SEHNR and FQNEAQ (reference sequence). CDR3 sequence (DNA): TGTGCCAGCAGCTTGTCCAATCGGACAGGGCTATACGAGCAGTACTTC. Translation: CASSLSNRTGLYEQYF.

This clone is deemed medium-sized. The chain joins TRBV7-2 to TRBJ1-5; D uncertain. Germline values: CDR1 SGHTA, CDR2 FQGNSA. V lost 0 bases, J lost 2 bases, and 5 bases lay in between. This CDR3 has 14 amino acids. This CDR3 reads CASSLAGGNQPQHF. CDR3 in DNA: TGTGCCAGCAGCTTAGCCGGGGGCAATCAGCCCCAGCATTTT.

V usage is TRBV7-2 and J usage is TRBJ1-1; D is unclear. V lost 5 bases and J 2 bases, leaving 9 bases between the germline ends. Germline V gene sequence: CDR1 SGHTA, CDR2 FQGNSA. This CDR3 is 13 amino acids long. The CDR3 region has the DNA TGTGCCAGCAGCCCATACAGAAACACTGAAGCTTTCTTT. Amino acids: CASSPYRNTEAFF.

The V call is TRBV2, the J call TRBJ2-7; 9 bases map to TRBD1. Looked up from germline, CDR1 is SNHLY and CDR2 is FYNNEI. Unmatched junction bases numbered 14, after V lost 6 bases and J lost 2 bases. The CDR3 sequence is 17 residues long. CDR3 nucleotides: TGTGCCAGCAGAGGAAACCCGGGACAGGGTTCCCCCTACGAGCAGTACTTC. This sequence encodes CASRGNPGQGSPYEQYF.

The gene calls are TRBV2 and TRBJ2-1; perhaps TRBD1 as D (5 bases). The V end was cut by 2 bases, the J end by 0 bases, with 11 bases between. The CDR3 loop spans 16 amino acids. The germline V gene encodes CDR1 SNHLY and CDR2 FYNNEI. DNA of the CDR3: TGTGCCAGCAGTGAAAGGGGCGGTCTCTCCTACAATGAGCAGTTCTTC. Protein sequence: CASSERGGLSYNEQFF.

The V call is TRBV9, the J call TRBJ2-5; 10 bases align to TRBD2. The V gene's germline CDR1 is SGDLS and CDR2 YYNGEE. The V gene end was trimmed by 0 bases and the J gene end by 5 bases; junction bases not matched to a gene: 7. The CDR3 has 16 amino acids. The CDR3 DNA reads as TGTGCCAGCAGCGTAGTGAGCGGGGGGGGCCTGGAGACCCAGTACTTC. Protein product: CASSVVSGGGLETQYF.

This clone was recorded once. The chain links TRBV6-6 to TRBJ1-5; D not resolved. This CDR3 spans 14 amino acids. Trimming took 6 bases from V and 5 from J, leaving 14 bases between them. Germline loops: CDR1 MNHNY, CDR2 SVGAGI (reference sequence). The CDR3 DNA reads TGTGCCAGCAGCGCGTCGGGGAGAGATCAGCCCCAGCATTTT. This codes for CASSASGRDQPQHF.